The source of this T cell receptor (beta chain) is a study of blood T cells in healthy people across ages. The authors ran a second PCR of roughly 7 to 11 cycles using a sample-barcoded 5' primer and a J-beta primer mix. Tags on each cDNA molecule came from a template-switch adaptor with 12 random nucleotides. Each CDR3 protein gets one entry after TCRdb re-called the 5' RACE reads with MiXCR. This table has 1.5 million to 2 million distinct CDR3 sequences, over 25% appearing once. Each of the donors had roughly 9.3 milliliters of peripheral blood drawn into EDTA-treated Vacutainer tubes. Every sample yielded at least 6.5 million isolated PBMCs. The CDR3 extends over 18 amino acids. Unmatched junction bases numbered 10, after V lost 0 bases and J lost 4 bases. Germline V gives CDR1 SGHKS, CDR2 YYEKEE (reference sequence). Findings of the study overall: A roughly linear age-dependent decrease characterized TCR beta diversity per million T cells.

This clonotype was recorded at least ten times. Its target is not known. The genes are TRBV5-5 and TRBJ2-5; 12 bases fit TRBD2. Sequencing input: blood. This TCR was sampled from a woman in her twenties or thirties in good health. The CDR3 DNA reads TGTGCCAGCAGCTTGGGACTAGCGGGAGCTTCGGTGGGAGAGACCCAGTACTTC. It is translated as CASSLGLAGASVGETQYF.